Given below is one T cell receptor (beta chain) in context. The sample originates from a study of technical replicates of blood from a handful of donors. The repertoire was sequenced with immunoSEQ multiplex PCR; TCRdb's copy has only in-frame clones and lacks some. Of fewer than 20,000 clones in the sample, over 75% are singletons; the top ten hold over 10%. With V trimmed by 0 bases and J by 3 bases, 4 bases remained unmatched. This CDR3 has 17 residues. Germline assignment: CDR1 SGDLS and CDR2 YYNGEE. Specimen: PBMCs. The receptor was derived from a human donor in good health. V gene TRBV9 combines with J gene TRBJ2-1; 12 bases are a match to TRBD2. This CDR3 reads CASSVGLAGAIYNEQFF. For the CDR3, the DNA is TGTGCCAGCAGCGTAGGACTAGCGGGAGCCATCTACAATGAGCAGTTCTTC.